The T cell receptor (beta chain) under discussion was sequenced for a study of control samples from healthy donors and cancer patients. Repertoires were generated with immunoSEQ multiplex PCR, while TCRdb's copy carries only in-frame clones and drops some. The data hold over 75,000 clones, with 85% observed a single time. The CDR3 consists of 19 residues. V lost 0 bases to trimming and J lost 0 bases, with 18 bases between them. Germline CDR1 and CDR2: LNHNV and YYDKDF (reference sequence). This receptor was taken from a man under 40 in good health. Sequencing used blood. The J gene is TRBJ1-5, the V gene TRBV15; unclear D gene. The CDR3 DNA reads as TGTGCCACCAGCAGAGATAAAGCGGTTCCACCCCTTAGCAATCAGCCCCAGCATTTT. This sequence encodes CATSRDKAVPPLSNQPQHF.